The 12 T cell receptor beta chains reported below all come from one sample, sequenced in a study of shared clonotypes between healthy human individuals (dated by TCRdb to 2018 to 2020). CD8 naive samples were obtained by positive selection for CCR7 among CD45RO-negative cells, yielding a CD45RA+CCR7+ population from which TemRA cells were excluded. Receptors were amplified or captured by the immunoSEQ multiplex PCR assay. Sourced from immuneACCESS, this table was stored by TCRdb with only in-frame sequences that have V and J called. A share of the clones is absent; for the studies checked, an unresolved V gene accounts for under half, and the remainder has no known explanation. This sample is represented by hundreds of thousands of clones; about 91% of them were singletons. Jointly, the top ten make up 24% of the sample. Source material: naive CD8+ T cells sorted from blood. The sample's cell subset or site label is to be understood as: CD45RA+CCR7+. The receptor source for this set is a man younger than 40 in good health.

This clone was found a few times. The chain employs TRBV29-1 and TRBJ2-2; D is possibly TRBD1 or TRBD2 (5 bases each). CDR1 and CDR2 from the germline V gene are SQVTM and ANQGSEA. This CDR3 spans 15 amino acids. V gave up 3 bases and J gave up 1 base, with 12 bases separating them. CDR3 bases: TGCAGCGTTGATGCTGGGGGATTGAACACCGGGGAGCTGTTTTTT. Translating gives CSVDAGGLNTGELFF.

This chain joins TRBV5-6 and TRBJ2-7; no clear D gene. The V gene's germline CDR1 is SGHDT and CDR2 YYEEEE. Trimming cost V 0 bases and J 2 bases, with 6 bases left between them. The CDR3 has 13 residues. The DNA for the CDR3 is TGTGCCAGCAGCTTGGGTTATGCCTACGAGCAGTACTTC. Its translation is CASSLGYAYEQYF.

This clone was picked up a small number of times. The same CDR3 is also encoded by other DNA sequences in this sample. This chain's CDR3 is CSVQGPSSYEQYF. In DNA form, the CDR3 reads TGCAGCGTTCAGGGACCGAGCTCCTACGAGCAGTACTTC. The chain joins TRBV29-1 to TRBJ2-7; the D call may be TRBD1 or TRBD2 (5 bases each). Germline V lookup: CDR1 SQVTM, CDR2 ANQGSEA. V was cut by 5 bases and J by 0 bases, with 11 bases left in between. There are 13 residues in the CDR3.

This chain uses TRBV7-9 with TRBJ1-2, with D hard to call. V dropped 7 bases and J dropped 5 bases, with 20 bases sitting between them. This CDR3 has 15 amino acids. Germline assignment: CDR1 SEHNR and CDR2 FQNEAQ (reference sequence). CDR3 DNA: TGTGCCAGCATCCGATCCTCCGACTCCCGGTATGGCTACACCTTC. Protein sequence: CASIRSSDSRYGYTF.

The chain combines TRBV10-3 with TRBJ2-3; 8 bases align to TRBD2. The V gene's germline CDR1 is ENHRY and CDR2 SYGVKD. The CDR3 loop spans 15 amino acids. Unmatched junction bases numbered 4, after V lost 2 bases and J lost 3 bases. The CDR3 DNA reads TGTGCCATCAGTGAGCGGGAGGGCCTTACAGATACGCAGTATTTT. This gives the protein CAISEREGLTDTQYF.

This chain uses TRBV11-2 with TRBJ2-3; D is perhaps TRBD1 (6 bases). This CDR3 region has 15 residues. Germline loops: CDR1 SGHAT, CDR2 FQNNGV. Deletions cut 1 base from V and 2 bases from J, with 10 bases between. The CDR3 sequence is CASSLGTAHTDTQYF. The CDR3 DNA is TGTGCCAGCAGCTTAGGGACAGCCCACACAGATACGCAGTATTTT.

This clone showed up just a few times. J is TRBJ1-5 and V is TRBV19; 8 bases are shared with TRBD1. The trim removed 3 bases at V and 2 bases at J, leaving 6 bases unmatched. This CDR3 is built from 16 residues. The V gene's germline CDR1 is LNHDA and CDR2 SQIVND (reference sequence). The DNA for the CDR3 is TGTGCCAGTAGTATGCAGGGGGCTCGAGGCAATCAGCCCCAGCATTTT. Translating it yields CASSMQGARGNQPQHF.

This chain joins TRBV5-6 and TRBJ2-3; 8 bases are a match to TRBD2. Germline CDR1 reads SGHDT; CDR2 reads YYEEEE. This CDR3 comprises 18 residues. J gave up 2 bases and V 4 bases, and 15 bases lay outside the gene matches. In DNA, the CDR3 is TGTGCCAGCAGCCTCGGTCCTAGCGGGCAAGGGTACACAGATACGCAGTATTTT. Protein: CASSLGPSGQGYTDTQYF.

In its sample, this clone was seen once. Different DNA sequences within this sample yield the same CDR3. The chain uses TRBV27 and TRBJ2-7; D is possibly TRBD2 (5 bases). The germline V gene has CDR1 MNHEY and CDR2 SMNVEV (reference sequence). Trimming pared 3 bases from V and 2 bases from J, leaving 8 bases between. The CDR3 covers 13 residues. CDR3 sequence reads: CASSLRVTYEQYF. The CDR3 DNA reads TGTGCCAGCAGTTTGCGGGTAACCTACGAGCAGTACTTC.

The genes are TRBV4-1 and TRBJ1-1; no clear D gene. Germline-derived CDR1 and CDR2 are MGHRA and YSYEKL. The length of the CDR3 is 15 residues. V dropped 0 bases and J dropped 4 bases, with 12 bases sitting between them. The CDR3 sequence is CASSQEMLAGTEAFF. CDR3 sequence (DNA): TGCGCCAGCAGCCAAGAGATGCTGGCTGGCACTGAAGCTTTCTTT.

This clone was counted a single time. This rearrangement joins TRBV7-9 to TRBJ2-5; 7 bases align to TRBD1. The germline CDR1 and CDR2 sequences are SEHNR and FQNEAQ (reference sequence). V was pared by 7 bases and J by 0 bases, with 5 bases of the junction left unmatched. This CDR3 spans 14 amino acids. The CDR3 sequence: CASTNDRDQETQYF. In nucleotides, the CDR3 is TGTGCCAGCACCAATGACAGGGACCAAGAGACCCAGTACTTC.

This clone came up once. This chain connects TRBV15 to TRBJ1-3; TRBD1 matches at 10 bases. J lost 7 bases, V lost 0 bases, and 9 bases had no gene match. The CDR3 has 17 amino acids. Germline CDR1 LNHNV, CDR2 YYDKDF (reference sequence). CDR3 nucleotide sequence: TGTGCCACCAGCAGAGAGGGACAGGGGTCGGAGTGGAACACCATATATTTT. Its translation: CATSREGQGSEWNTIYF.